Sequencing of this TCR beta chain was carried out in a study of blood T cell repertoires in COVID-19. Turning to the study itself: Nucleic acid was either cDNA or gDNA, and it came from T cells, B-cell-depleted T cells, or PBMCs.

Assignment of participants to cohorts was predicated upon participant-reported clinical history. This CDR3 has 15 residues. V lost 6 bases and J 3 bases, leaving 18 bases between the germline ends. Germline assignment: CDR1 LNHDA and CDR2 SQIVND (reference sequence). This table comes from immunoSEQ multiplex PCR, and its TCRdb copy is limited to in-frame clones, with some not included. The sample has approximately 250,000 clones; around four fifths are singletons. What was sequenced was PBMCs or T cells enriched from blood (not recorded which). The chain joins TRBV19 to TRBJ2-7; unclear D gene. This TCR came from a young man with acute COVID-19. The DNA of the CDR3 is TGTGCCAGTAGGCTTCTATTCAGCGAGCTCTACGAGCAGTACGTC. It specifies CASRLLFSELYEQYV.